The 13 T cell receptor beta chains below were found in one sample sequenced in a study of blood T cell repertoires in COVID-19 (dated by TCRdb to 2020 to 2022). Library preparation employed the immunoSEQ multiplex PCR assay. Entries here come from immuneACCESS through TCRdb and include only in-frame sequences with V and J called. Some clones fail to appear in such tables; in the studies checked, an unresolved V gene covers under half of the shortfall, and the cause of the remainder is unknown. This sample lists roughly 280,000 clones; around 90% were detected once. The biggest ten clones account for 2.5% to 3% of the sample. Input material: PBMCs or T cells enriched from blood (not recorded which). The receptors were gathered from a woman between 45 and 65 years old who had recovered from COVID-19.

The chain has TRBV11-2 and TRBJ2-7, with D maybe TRBD1 (5 bases). The germline V gene has CDR1 SGHAT and CDR2 FQNNGV. The V and J ends lost 11 bases and 2 bases respectively, with 13 bases between them. The CDR3 runs 12 residues. The CDR3 nucleotides read TGTGCCGTCTCAGACAGTACCTACGAGCAGTACTTC. It encodes CAVSDSTYEQYF. The entire variable domain, with the rest obtained from reference TRBV11-2 and TRBJ2-7, is as follows: EAGVAQSPRYKIIEKRQSVAFWCNPISGHATLYWYQQILGQGPKLLIQFQNNGVVDDSQLPKDRFSAERLKGVDSTLKIQPAKLEDSAVYLCAVSDSTYEQYFGPGTRLTVT.

The rearrangement links TRBV20-1 to TRBJ1-1; D might be TRBD1 (6 bases). V shed 1 base and J shed 8 bases, with 8 bases lying between them. Germline V gene data show CDR1 as DFQATT and CDR2 as SNEGSKA (reference sequence). This CDR3 has 11 residues. This chain's CDR3 is CSARGGQEAFF. CDR3 DNA sequence: TGCAGTGCTAGAGGGGGACAAGAAGCTTTCTTT.

The chain couples TRBV9 to TRBJ1-2; tentative D call: TRBD1 (5 bases). Germline V lookup: CDR1 SGDLS, CDR2 YYNGEE. The V and J ends lost 4 bases and 4 bases respectively, with 14 bases between them. This CDR3 spans 14 amino acids. The CDR3 sequence is CASSPRQSAYGYTF. The CDR3 DNA reads TGTGCCAGCAGCCCCCGACAGTCCGCCTATGGCTACACCTTC.

The chain recombines TRBV7-2 with TRBJ2-5, with 8 bases fitting TRBD2. Germline V gene lookup returns CDR1 SGHTA and CDR2 FQGNSA. With V trimmed by 5 bases and J by 1 base, 9 bases remained unmatched. The CDR3 contains 16 residues. The DNA for the CDR3 is TGTGCCAGCAGCCTAAATACGGGAGGGGCCCAAGAGACCCAGTACTTC. Amino acid sequence: CASSLNTGGAQETQYF.

This rearrangement joins TRBV30 to TRBJ2-1, with D hard to call. The CDR3 has 12 amino acids. CDR1 is GTSNPN and CDR2 is SVGIG in the germline V gene (reference sequence). V lost 4 bases and J 9 bases, leaving 13 bases between the germline ends. The CDR3 loop is CAWTELGFEQFF. DNA for the CDR3: TGTGCCTGGACGGAGCTTGGCTTTGAGCAGTTCTTC.

V is TRBV28 and J is TRBJ1-6; 7 bases agree with TRBD1. Germline V lookup: CDR1 MDHEN, CDR2 SYDVKM. This CDR3 region has 15 residues. Germline trimming cut 4 bases from V and 6 bases from J; bases unmatched to any gene: 6. The CDR3 sequence: CASSSGQGGNSPLHF. The CDR3 DNA reads TGTGCCAGCAGTTCGGGTCAGGGGGGTAATTCACCCCTCCACTTT.

This chain joins TRBV7-9 and TRBJ2-1; D might be TRBD2 (5 bases). The ends were cut back, 3 bases at V and 3 bases at J, with 18 bases in the middle. Germline lookup yields CDR1 SEHNR and CDR2 FQNEAQ (reference sequence). CDR3 length equals 17 residues. The CDR3 is CASSFPGVLADYNEQFF. CDR3 bases: TGTGCCAGCAGCTTCCCTGGGGTGCTAGCTGACTACAATGAGCAGTTCTTC.

This chain joins TRBV2 and TRBJ1-6, with D unresolved. Germline V gene data show CDR1 as SNHLY and CDR2 as FYNNEI. The CDR3 runs to 15 residues. Between the trimmed V and J ends, which lost 6 bases and 0 bases, there was a span of 9 bases. CDR3 amino acids: CASRSELSYNSPLHF. The DNA of the CDR3 is TGTGCCAGCAGGTCCGAACTCTCCTATAATTCACCCCTCCACTTT.

The chain is built from TRBV11-2 and TRBJ1-1; 10 bases fit TRBD1. Germline V lookup: CDR1 SGHAT, CDR2 FQNNGV. The trim removed 3 bases at V and 7 bases at J, leaving 8 bases unmatched. The CDR3 has 15 residues. Here the CDR3 reads CASSLATGGSGEAFF. The CDR3 bases are TGTGCCAGCAGCTTGGCGACAGGGGGCAGTGGTGAAGCTTTCTTT. Filled out from reference TRBV11-2 and TRBJ1-1, the complete variable domain reads EAGVAQSPRYKIIEKRQSVAFWCNPISGHATLYWYQQILGQGPKLLIQFQNNGVVDDSQLPKDRFSAERLKGVDSTLKIQPAKLEDSAVYLCASSLATGGSGEAFFGQGTRLTVV.

This clone was counted a few times. V is TRBV7-2 and J is TRBJ1-2; no reliable D call. The germline V gene encodes CDR1 SGHTA and CDR2 FQGNSA. The CDR3 sequence is 14 residues long. V was shortened by 3 bases and J by 0 bases, with 8 bases between the two germline ends. The CDR3 coding sequence is TGTGCCAGCAGCTTTCATTCAGCTAACTATGGCTACACCTTC. It encodes CASSFHSANYGYTF.

This chain joins TRBV25-1 and TRBJ2-7, with TRBD2 matching 11 bases. The CDR3 extends over 15 amino acids. The J segment lost 6 bases and the V segment lost 5 bases, leaving 9 bases of the junction unmatched. Germline-derived CDR1 and CDR2 are MGHDK and SYGVNS. CDR3 DNA: TGTGCCAGCAGTTACACAACCGGGACTAGCGGCGAGCAGTACTTC. It is translated as CASSYTTGTSGEQYF.

This clone was counted a single time. This sequence joins TRBV19 and TRBJ1-1; D might be TRBD1 (6 bases). V lost 7 bases, J lost 5 bases, and 23 bases lay in between. This CDR3 contains 16 residues. Germline loops: CDR1 LNHDA, CDR2 SQIVND (reference sequence). In DNA, the CDR3 is TGTGCCAGTACCTCCCTTGGGGTAGGGGGTCGGACTGAAGCTTTCTTT. Translated, it gives CASTSLGVGGRTEAFF.

This CDR3 reads CASTFSGGADTQYF. The CDR3 DNA is TGTGCCAGCACTTTCAGCGGGGGTGCAGATACGCAGTATTTT. V and J are TRBV7-2 and TRBJ2-3, with TRBD2 matching over 8 bases. This CDR3 is 14 amino acids long. V dropped 7 bases and J dropped 4; count of bases not matched to a gene: 7. The germline V gene encodes CDR1 SGHTA and CDR2 FQGNSA. The full variable domain, with the rest looked up from reference TRBV7-2 and TRBJ2-3, is GAGVSQSPSNKVTEKGKDVELRCDPISGHTALYWYRQSLGQGLEFLIYFQGNSAPDKSGLPSDRFSAERTGGSVSTLTIQRTQQEDSAVYLCASTFSGGADTQYFGPGTRLTVL.